The 16 T cell receptor beta chains reported below all come from one sample, sequenced in a study of tissue T cells after allogeneic stem cell transplantation. Produced via immunoSEQ multiplex PCR; TCRdb's table is partial and in-frame only. Here the sample spans more than 20,000 clones, roughly nine tenths being singletons. The sequencing here drew on blood, taken before transplantation. These receptors all stem from a male donor aged 60 or over who later had graft-versus-host disease after an allogeneic stem cell transplant.

V usage is TRBV3-1 (or the pseudogene TRBV3-2) and J usage is TRBJ1-5; D gene ambiguous. CDR3 size: 13 residues. V was pared by 1 base and J by 5 bases, with 6 bases between. Germline CDR1 reads LGHDT; CDR2 reads YNNKEL (reference sequence). CDR3 loop: CASSQGSDQPQHF. The CDR3 DNA reads TGTGCCAGCAGCCAAGGATCCGATCAGCCCCAGCATTTT.

The rearrangement links TRBV5-1 to TRBJ1-6; D is perhaps TRBD1 (5 bases). The CDR3 extends over 17 amino acids. Germline lookup yields CDR1 SGHRS and CDR2 YFSETQ. V was trimmed by 1 base and J by 7 bases, leaving 18 bases between them. In DNA form, the CDR3 reads TGCGCCAGCAGCTTGAGTGCGCTTGGACAAGGCAATTCACCCCTCCACTTT. It translates to CASSLSALGQGNSPLHF.

This clone was seen a single time. This sequence joins TRBV9 and TRBJ2-1; 10 positions agree with TRBD1. Germline V CDR1 and CDR2: SGDLS, YYNGEE. Trimming cost V 0 bases and J 10 bases; bases outside gene matches: 10. The CDR3 is made up of 16 amino acids. The CDR3 loop reads CASSVGGQGLEWEQFF. CDR3 DNA sequence: TGTGCCAGCAGCGTAGGGGGACAGGGGCTTGAGTGGGAGCAGTTCTTC.

The chain recombines TRBV18 with TRBJ1-1; D is uncertain. Trimming left V 0 bases short and J 11 bases short, with 16 bases between. CDR1 KGHSH and CDR2 LQKENI come from the germline V gene. The CDR3 loop spans 14 amino acids. CDR3 sequence reads: CASSPPMDSREAFF. The CDR3 DNA follows: TGTGCCAGCTCACCACCCATGGACTCTAGGGAGGCTTTCTTT. Filled out from reference TRBV18 and TRBJ1-1, the complete variable domain reads NAGVMQNPRHLVRRRGQEARLRCSPMKGHSHVYWYRQLPEEGLKFMVYLQKENIIDESGMPKERFSAEFPKEGPSILRIQQVVRGDSAAYFCASSPPMDSREAFFGQGTRLTVV.

The chain joins TRBV25-1 to TRBJ1-4, with 8 bases aligning to TRBD1. This CDR3 is 15 amino acids long. Germline V gene sequence: CDR1 MGHDK, CDR2 SYGVNS. Unmatched junction bases numbered 3, after V lost 4 bases and J lost 2 bases. CDR3 protein: CASSAGGATNEKLFF. DNA for the CDR3: TGTGCCAGCAGTGCAGGGGGCGCGACTAATGAAAAACTGTTTTTT.

The chain combines TRBV3-1 (or the pseudogene TRBV3-2) with TRBJ2-7; possibly TRBD1 for D (5 bases). Germline V gene data show CDR1 as LGHDT and CDR2 as YNNKEL (reference sequence). V was shortened by 3 bases and J by 0 bases, with 9 bases between the two germline ends. The CDR3 is made up of 14 amino acids. CDR3 sequence reads: CASSHRRGSYEQYF. As DNA, the CDR3 is TGTGCCAGCAGCCACCGAAGGGGCTCCTACGAGCAGTACTTC.

This chain uses TRBV18 with TRBJ1-5, with 7 bases identical to TRBD1. V dropped 5 bases and J dropped 1; count of bases not matched to a gene: 5. Germline CDR1 and CDR2: KGHSH and LQKENI. This CDR3 has 15 residues. The CDR3 sequence: CASSETGSSNQPQHF. DNA for the CDR3: TGTGCCAGCTCAGAGACAGGGAGCAGCAATCAGCCCCAGCATTTT.

The rearrangement links TRBV18 to TRBJ2-5; 7 nucleotides agree with TRBD2. The germline V gene has CDR1 KGHSH and CDR2 LQKENI. With V trimmed by 3 bases and J by 2 bases, 6 bases remained unmatched. The CDR3 sequence is 15 residues long. In nucleotides, the CDR3 is TGTGCCAGCTCACCCTCGGGACTACATCAAGAGACCCAGTACTTC. Its translation: CASSPSGLHQETQYF.

CDR3 amino acids: CASSLPHRELVGGYTF. CDR3 DNA sequence: TGTGCCAGCAGCTTGCCCCACAGGGAGCTGGTAGGAGGCTACACCTTC. This chain links TRBV5-6 with TRBJ1-2, with D possibly matching TRBD1 (6 bases). Germline CDR1 SGHDT, CDR2 YYEEEE. This CDR3 has 16 amino acids. V was cut by 1 base and J by 8 bases, with 21 bases left in between.

This chain joins TRBV18 and TRBJ2-7; 7 bases map to TRBD1. The CDR3 contains 16 residues. V dropped 4 bases and J dropped 5; count of bases not matched to a gene: 14. Germline CDR1 is KGHSH and CDR2 is LQKENI. Here the CDR3 reads CASSLRQGPRLNEQYF. The CDR3 nucleotides read TGTGCCAGCTCACTCCGACAGGGTCCCCGTTTGAACGAGCAGTACTTC.

This rearrangement joins TRBV5-1 to TRBJ2-5; 8 bases map to TRBD2. Germline loops: CDR1 SGHRS, CDR2 YFSETQ. The CDR3 is 16 residues long. V shed 0 bases and J 4 bases; nucleotides not matched to a gene: 8. The CDR3 region has the DNA TGCGCCAGCAGCTTGGCTCCCCGGGGGGGCGGAGAGACCCAGTACTTC. Protein: CASSLAPRGGGETQYF.

The CDR3 coding sequence is TGTGCCAGCAGTGAACCCCTCGGGGGAGGTACGCAGTATTTT. Protein product: CASSEPLGGGTQYF. The rearrangement links TRBV6-1 to TRBJ2-3; D might be TRBD2 (6 bases). CDR1 and CDR2 from the germline V gene are MNHNS and SASEGT. Deletions cut 2 bases from V and 8 bases from J, with 14 bases between. There are 14 residues in the CDR3.

V usage is TRBV2 and J usage is TRBJ1-2, with unresolved D. In germline, CDR1 is SNHLY, CDR2 FYNNEI. CDR3 length equals 16 residues. V gave up 0 bases and J gave up 4 bases, with 15 bases separating them. The DNA for the CDR3 is TGTGCCAGCAGTGAAGCGCTTAAGGCAGCGGGCTATGGCTACACCTTC. Amino acids: CASSEALKAAGYGYTF.

This chain joins TRBV5-4 and TRBJ1-2; D is undetermined. CDR1 is SGHNT and CDR2 is YYREEE in the germline V gene (reference sequence). The CDR3 is 14 amino acids. Trimming took off 2 bases at V and 6 bases at J, with 14 bases between the two ends. CDR3 amino acids: CASSFPSGPDGYTF. The CDR3 nucleotides are TGTGCCAGCAGCTTCCCGAGTGGGCCTGATGGCTACACCTTC.

The chain carries TRBV3-1 (or the pseudogene TRBV3-2) and TRBJ2-7; a possible D gene is TRBD1 (5 bases). In germline, CDR1 is LGHDT, CDR2 YNNKEL (reference sequence). V was trimmed by 4 bases and J by 4 bases, leaving 11 bases between them. The CDR3 spans 13 residues. CDR3 loop: CASSRPPGYEQYF. The DNA of the CDR3 is TGTGCCAGCAGCCGCCCCCCAGGGTACGAGCAGTACTTC.

The rearrangement joins TRBV5-4 to TRBJ1-3; D not resolved. The CDR3 has 14 amino acids. CDR1 SGHNT and CDR2 YYREEE come from the germline V gene (reference sequence). Trimming removed 4 bases from V and 4 bases from J, with 12 bases in between. CDR3 coding DNA: TGTGCCAGCAGCCCGGTGGGAGGAGGAAACACCATATATTTT. Its protein product is CASSPVGGGNTIYF.